Below are 23 T cell receptor beta chains sequenced from a single sample in a study of shared clonotypes between healthy human individuals. Libraries were prepared by immunoSEQ multiplex PCR; TCRdb keeps only in-frame clonotypes and omits some of them. Of approximately 440,000 clones listed, approximately 77% are singletons. Material for sequencing was PBMCs. Receptors were obtained from a woman aged 40-49 years in good health. Some clones in this sample may be carry-over from other donors' samples.

On this clone: Given a far larger clone just one base away, this is likely a sequencing read error. The same CDR3 arises from other DNA sequences in this sample as well. V and J are TRBV6-1 and TRBJ1-2; D unresolved. Germline CDR1 MNHNS, CDR2 SASEGT. The CDR3 is 12 amino acids. The CDR3 protein is CASSARMGGYTF. Written as DNA, the CDR3 is TGTGCCAGCAGTGCCAGGATGGGTGGCTACACCTTT.

The chain uses TRBV11-2 and TRBJ2-1; TRBD2 agrees at 7 bases. This CDR3 spans 18 amino acids. The J segment lost 2 bases and the V segment lost 0 bases, leaving 10 bases of the junction unmatched. Germline CDR1 is SGHAT and CDR2 is FQNNGV. The CDR3 bases are TGTGCCAGCAGCTTAGATGTACTAGCGCTCTACACCTACAATGAGCAGTTCTTC. Translating it yields CASSLDVLALYTYNEQFF.

This clone was seen once. V is TRBV5-1 and J is TRBJ1-1; the D is unclear. Trimming pared 0 bases from V and 1 base from J, leaving 7 bases between. The CDR3 loop spans 14 amino acids. Per germline, CDR1 SGHRS and CDR2 YFSETQ. CDR3 in amino acids: CASSLAMGNTEAFF. The CDR3 DNA reads TGCGCCAGCAGCTTGGCCATGGGGAACACTGAAGCTTTCTTT.

This clone has only a few counts. The chain joins TRBV5-1 to TRBJ2-7; 7 bases map to TRBD1. Trimming at V came to 4 bases and at J to 7 bases, leaving 8 bases not matched to a gene. In germline, CDR1 is SGHRS, CDR2 YFSETQ. This CDR3 is built from 13 residues. For the CDR3, the DNA is TGCGCCAGCAGCACCCATGACAGGGAAGAGCAGTACTTC. Translated: CASSTHDREEQYF.

The chain recombines TRBV19 with TRBJ1-2, with unresolved D. The germline CDR1 and CDR2 sequences are LNHDA and SQIVND (reference sequence). With 6 bases removed from V and 8 bases from J, the gap between germline ends came to 16 bases. The CDR3 length is 13 residues. CDR3 in DNA: TGTGCCAGTAGCGCTACACCGTCGTCCGGCTACACCTTC. Translated: CASSATPSSGYTF.

This clone occurred a few times. The rearrangement links TRBV5-1 to TRBJ2-3, with TRBD1 as a possible D gene (5 bases). This CDR3 contains 14 residues. V shed 0 bases and J shed 5 bases, with 10 bases lying between them. CDR1 is SGHRS, CDR2 YFSETQ, per germline. The CDR3 loop is CASSLGARGDTQYF. The CDR3 DNA sequence: TGCGCCAGCAGCTTGGGGGCTAGGGGAGATACGCAGTATTTT.

This clone was observed at least ten times. Other DNA sequences in the same sample also yield this CDR3. The rearrangement joins TRBV30 to TRBJ1-4; D is unresolved. The germline V and J ends were trimmed by 0 bases and 2 bases, with 10 bases remaining between them. Germline V lookup: CDR1 GTSNPN, CDR2 SVGIG (reference sequence). The CDR3 spans 15 residues. CDR3 sequence reads: CAWSVLGGTNEKLFF. The CDR3 region has the DNA TGTGCCTGGAGTGTACTGGGCGGGACTAATGAAAAACTGTTTTTT. The full variable domain, completed using reference TRBV30 and TRBJ1-4, is SQTIHQWPATLVQPVGSPLSLECTVEGTSNPNLYWYRQAAGRGLQLLFYSVGIGQISSEVPQNLSASRPQDRQFILSSKKLLLSDSGFYLCAWSVLGGTNEKLFFGSGTQLSVL.

Only a few counts were recorded for this clone. With a far larger clone one base away, a read error is the likely cause. The rearrangement uses TRBV30 and TRBJ1-5; no definite D call. The germline CDR1 and CDR2 sequences are GTSNPN and SVGIG (reference sequence). The CDR3 is 16 residues long. The CDR3 protein is CAWSKLKGPGNRPQHF. The CDR3 coding sequence is TGTGCCTGGAGTAAGCTTAAGGGCCCGGGCAATCGGCCCCAGCATTTT.

As to this clone: It is likely a read error: a sequence one base away is far more abundant. This chain joins TRBV18 and TRBJ1-1; D might be TRBD1 (6 bases). Germline CDR1 KGHSH, CDR2 LQKENI. This CDR3 has 15 residues. In nucleotides, the CDR3 is TGTGCCAGCTCACCAAGTTCAGGGGAGAACACTGAAGATTTCTTT. It translates to CASSPSSGENTEDFF.

The CDR3, as DNA: TGTGCCAGCACTACCCTAGCGGGATTCTACGAGCAGTACTTC. It translates to CASTTLAGFYEQYF. This chain uses TRBV28 with TRBJ2-7, with TRBD2 matching over 9 bases. Germline V gene sequence: CDR1 MDHEN, CDR2 SYDVKM. The CDR3 spans 14 residues. V was clipped by 7 bases and J by 3 bases; unmatched bases: 7.

With regard to this clone: A far larger clone is just one base off, so this is likely a read error. The V gene is TRBV28, the J gene TRBJ2-5; 7 bases fit TRBD1. V gave up 8 bases and J gave up 0 bases; unmatched junction bases: 6. The CDR3 is 14 amino acids. The germline gives CDR1 MDHEN, CDR2 SYDVKM. Here the CDR3 DNA reads TGTGCCAGCGGGCGGACAGGAGACCAAGAGACCCAGTACTTC. This encodes CASGRTGDQETQYF.

The chain is built from TRBV4-1 and TRBJ2-1, with TRBD2 matching 7 bases. CDR3 length: 15 residues. The V gene's germline CDR1 is MGHRA and CDR2 YSYEKL. Trimming took 4 bases from V and 9 from J; bases not matched to a gene: 12. The CDR3 DNA reads TGCGCCAGCAGCCTGCTAGCGGCAAAGGGGAGTGAGCAGTTCTTC. Translation gives CASSLLAAKGSEQFF.

V usage is TRBV27 and J usage is TRBJ2-5; D is undetermined. CDR1 and CDR2 from the germline V gene are MNHEY and SMNVEV (reference sequence). V was trimmed by 3 bases and J by 2 bases, leaving 10 bases between them. The CDR3 has 14 amino acids. The CDR3 DNA reads as TGTGCCAGCAGTTTGGGTGTAGGACAAGAGACCCAGTACTTC. This encodes CASSLGVGQETQYF.

The chain joins TRBV2 to TRBJ2-2, with D unresolved. Trimming took off 7 bases at V and 2 bases at J, with 14 bases between the two ends. CDR1 and CDR2 (germline): SNHLY, FYNNEI. The CDR3 contains 15 residues. The CDR3 sequence: CASNPDRHNTGELFF. Written as DNA, the CDR3 is TGTGCCAGCAACCCCGACCGCCACAACACCGGGGAGCTGTTTTTT. Variable domain in full (rest from reference TRBV2 and TRBJ2-2): EPEVTQTPSHQVTQMGQEVILRCVPISNHLYFYWYRQILGQKVEFLVSFYNNEISEKSEIFDDQFSVERPDGSNFTLKIRSTKLEDSAMYFCASNPDRHNTGELFFGEGSRLTVL.

For this clone: One base separates it from a far larger clone, so it is likely a read error. This chain uses TRBV4-1 with TRBJ2-2, with TRBD2 identical over 8 bases. The CDR3 totals 16 residues. Trimming took 0 bases from V and 4 from J; bases not matched to a gene: 4. Per the germline V gene, CDR1 is MGHRA and CDR2 is YSYEKL. CDR3 DNA sequence: TGCGCCAGCAGCCAAGATCACAGCGGGAGCACCGGGGAGCTGTTTTTT. Protein: CASSQDHSGSTGELFF.

The rearrangement links TRBV15 to TRBJ2-2; D is unclear. Trimming took off 0 bases at V and 0 bases at J, with 8 bases between the two ends. Germline loops: CDR1 LNHNV, CDR2 YYDKDF (reference sequence). The CDR3 loop spans 16 amino acids. DNA of the CDR3: TGTGCCACCAGCAGAGAGACCGGTTCGAACACCGGGGAGCTGTTTTTT. Translating gives CATSRETGSNTGELFF.

Remarks on this clone: A read error may be the cause here, since a much bigger clone is one base away. V is TRBV11-2 and J is TRBJ1-5, with D uncertain. Germline loops: CDR1 SGHAT, CDR2 FQNNGV. This CDR3 has 14 amino acids. V shed 5 bases and J shed 5 bases, with 13 bases lying between them. CDR3 residues: CASSPSGGYQPQHF. The CDR3 DNA sequence: TGTGCCAGCAGCCCCTCGGGAGGGTATCAGCCCCAGCATTTT.

V and J are TRBV27 and TRBJ1-5, with a tentative D call TRBD1 (6 bases). The CDR3 extends over 16 amino acids. Germline V gene lookup returns CDR1 MNHEY and CDR2 SMNVEV (reference sequence). The germline V and J ends were trimmed by 4 bases and 3 bases, with 16 bases remaining between them. The CDR3 bases are TGTGCCAGCAGTTCCCTGGGAACAGGGAACAATCAGCCCCAGCATTTT. Its translation: CASSSLGTGNNQPQHF.

With regard to this clone: One end of the junction varies from germline; a read error may be responsible. The chain recombines TRBV7-6 with TRBJ1-4; D ambiguous. Germline lookup yields CDR1 SGHVS and CDR2 FNYEAQ. The CDR3 runs to 15 residues. The CDR3 here is CASSLERTTNEKLCF. In nucleotides, the CDR3 is TGTGCCAGCAGCTTAGAGCGAACAACTAATGAAAAACTGTGTTTT.

The chain employs TRBV7-2 and TRBJ2-3; 7 positions match TRBD1. Germline V gives CDR1 SGHTA, CDR2 FQGNSA. The trim removed 1 base at V and 6 bases at J, leaving 7 bases unmatched. The CDR3 consists of 15 residues. The CDR3 sequence is CASSLGGQPQDTQYF. In DNA form, the CDR3 reads TGTGCCAGCAGCTTAGGGGGACAGCCACAGGATACGCAGTATTTT.

The chain is built from TRBV5-1 and TRBJ2-7; the D is unclear. This CDR3 region has 13 residues. The V and J ends lost 0 bases and 5 bases respectively, with 9 bases between them. Germline V gene sequence: CDR1 SGHRS, CDR2 YFSETQ. The CDR3 loop is CASSLATVDEQYF. As DNA, the CDR3 is TGCGCCAGCAGCTTGGCCACAGTCGACGAGCAGTACTTC.

The chain joins TRBV19 to TRBJ1-5; TRBD1 matches 8 bases. CDR1 and CDR2 (germline): LNHDA, SQIVND (reference sequence). This CDR3 is 16 amino acids long. The V segment lost 9 bases and the J segment 3 bases; nucleotides outside the gene matches: 13. CDR3 nucleotide sequence: TGTGCCAGCAGACCCTGGACAGGGAGTATCAATCAGCCCCAGCATTTT. Encoded protein: CASRPWTGSINQPQHF.

Concerning this clone itself: Here the CDR3 omits its conserved ending phenylalanine or tryptophan, so a read error is the likely source. The DNA is left out, because the CDR3 cannot be placed on it with certainty; the CDR3 is given as TCRdb lists it. The chain's CDR3 is CASSLAGHA. The chain recombines TRBV5-1 with TRBJ2-3. A total of 9 residues make up the CDR3, ends included. Per the germline V gene, CDR1 is SGHRS and CDR2 is YFSETQ.